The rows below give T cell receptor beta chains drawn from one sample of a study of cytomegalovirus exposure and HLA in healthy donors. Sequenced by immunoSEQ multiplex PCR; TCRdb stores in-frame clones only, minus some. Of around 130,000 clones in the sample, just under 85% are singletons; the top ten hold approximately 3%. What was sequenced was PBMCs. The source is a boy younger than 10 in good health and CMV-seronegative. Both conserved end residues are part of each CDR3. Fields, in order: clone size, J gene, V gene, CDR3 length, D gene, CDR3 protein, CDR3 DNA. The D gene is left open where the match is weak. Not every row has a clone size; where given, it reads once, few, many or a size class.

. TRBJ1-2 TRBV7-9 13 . CASTGGEHYGYTF TGTGCCAGCACAGGCGGGGAACACTATGGCTACACCTTC
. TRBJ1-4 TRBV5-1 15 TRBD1 CASSSQGQGDEKLFF TGCGCCAGCAGCTCCCAAGGACAGGGCGATGAAAAACTGTTTTTT
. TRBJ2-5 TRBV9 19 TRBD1 CASSAQHRRDRGSQETQYF TGTGCCAGCAGCGCCCAACACCGCCGGGACAGGGGTTCCCAAGAGACCCAGTACTTC
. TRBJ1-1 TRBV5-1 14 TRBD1 CASSFGTVNTEAFF TGCGCCAGCAGCTTTGGGACAGTTAACACTGAAGCTTTCTTT
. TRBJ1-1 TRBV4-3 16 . CASSQDLRYMNTEAFF TGCGCCAGCAGCCAAGATTTGCGGTACATGAACACTGAAGCTTTCTTT
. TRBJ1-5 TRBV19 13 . CASRAAVNQPQHF TGTGCCAGTAGGGCGGCAGTCAATCAGCCCCAGCATTTT
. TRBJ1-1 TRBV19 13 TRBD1 CASSVDRDTEAFF TGTGCCAGTAGTGTTGACAGGGACACCGAAGCTTTCTTT
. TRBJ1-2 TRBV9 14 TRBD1 CASSPQTGSRGYTF TGTGCCAGCAGCCCTCAGACAGGGTCTAGAGGCTACACCTTC
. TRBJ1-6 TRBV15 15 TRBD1 CATRDRDSYNSPLHF TGTGCCACCAGGGACAGGGATTCCTATAATTCACCCCTCCACTTT
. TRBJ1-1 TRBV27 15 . CASSSQGGRITEAFF TGTGCCAGCAGTTCTCAGGGTGGTAGGATCACTGAAGCTTTCTTT
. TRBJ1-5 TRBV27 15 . CASSLLGQGNQPQHF TGTGCCAGCAGTTTATTAGGCCAGGGCAATCAGCCCCAGCATTTT
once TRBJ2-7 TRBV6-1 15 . CASTPGTTTSYEQYF TGTGCCAGCACCCCCGGGACAACTACCTCCTACGAGCAGTACTTC
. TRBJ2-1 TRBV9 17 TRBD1 CASSPHLGQGARSEQFF TGTGCCAGCAGCCCTCATTTGGGACAGGGGGCGAGGAGTGAGCAGTTCTTC
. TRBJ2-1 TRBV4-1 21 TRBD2 CASSQERGLAGIWGSYNEQFF TGCGCCAGCAGCCAAGAGCGTGGACTAGCGGGAATCTGGGGCTCCTACAATGAGCAGTTCTTC
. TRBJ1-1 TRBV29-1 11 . CSAREATEAFF TGCAGCGCTCGGGAGGCCACTGAAGCTTTCTTT
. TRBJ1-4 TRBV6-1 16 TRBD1 CASSEAEGQGGEKLFF TGTGCCAGCAGTGAAGCGGAGGGACAGGGCGGGGAAAAACTGTTTTTT